The clone carrying this T cell receptor beta chain occurred a few times. The data were taken from a study of T cells after yellow fever vaccination. Findings and limits, study-wide: The secondary T-cell response peaked on day 5, not day 15, but was weaker.

In germline, CDR1 is MNHEY, CDR2 SVGEGT. Trimming took off 6 bases at V and 5 bases at J, with 14 bases between the two ends. CDR3 length: 14 amino acids. TCRdb recomputed calls from the 5' RACE reads with MiXCR, one row per CDR3 protein. The sample consists of 96,000 or so distinct CDR3 sequences, roughly 10% of them appearing once. The receptor was derived from a man aged 18 to 29 who received the YFV17D yellow fever vaccine. Sample: CD8+ T cells not binding an NS4B(214-222) dextramer, sorted from PBMCs, taken approximately 15 days after the first yellow fever vaccination. The J gene is TRBJ2-1, the V gene TRBV6-2 or TRBV6-3, with D possibly being TRBD1 or TRBD2 (5 bases each). The DNA for the CDR3 is TGTGCCAGCAGACGGGACGGGTCCAACAATGAGCAGTTCTTC. Translating gives CASRRDGSNNEQFF.